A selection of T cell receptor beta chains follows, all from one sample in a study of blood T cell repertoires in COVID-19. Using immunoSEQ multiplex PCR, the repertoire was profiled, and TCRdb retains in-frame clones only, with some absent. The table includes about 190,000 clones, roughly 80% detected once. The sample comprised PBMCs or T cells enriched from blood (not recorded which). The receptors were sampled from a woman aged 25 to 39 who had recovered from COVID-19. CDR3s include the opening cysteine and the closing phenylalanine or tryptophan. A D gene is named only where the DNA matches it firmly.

cdr3_aa: CASRLGGALPNYGYTF
d_call: .
v_call: TRBV27

cdr3_aa: CASRSTGNTEAFF
d_call: .
v_call: TRBV6-4

cdr3_aa: CASSFLAGAPYNEQFF
d_call: TRBD2
v_call: TRBV11-2

cdr3_aa: CASTPGRGVAPYSNQPQHF
d_call: .
v_call: TRBV19

cdr3_aa: CASSQIWEGEGTEAFF
d_call: .
v_call: TRBV3-1/TRBV3-2

cdr3_aa: CASSQPQGQGPHFYGYTF
d_call: .
v_call: TRBV3-1/TRBV3-2

cdr3_aa: CASSSDRLREKLFF
d_call: TRBD1
v_call: TRBV7-9

cdr3_aa: CASSYSPEETEAFF
d_call: .
v_call: TRBV6-5

cdr3_aa: CATSRAVHDRGGNQPQHF
d_call: TRBD1
v_call: TRBV15

cdr3_aa: CASRSPTDRVGKLFF
d_call: TRBD1
v_call: TRBV28

cdr3_aa: CASSLWTSGHNEQFF
d_call: TRBD2
v_call: TRBV28

cdr3_aa: CASSQGIPENYGYTF
d_call: .
v_call: TRBV14

cdr3_aa: CASIGTGSAGNEQFF
d_call: TRBD1
v_call: TRBV3-1/TRBV3-2

cdr3_aa: CASSDEESSGNTIYF
d_call: .
v_call: TRBV10-2

cdr3_aa: CASSTPTGGLYNEQFF
d_call: TRBD1
v_call: TRBV5-1

cdr3_aa: CASSPSLARETQYF
d_call: .
v_call: TRBV18

cdr3_aa: CASSLIQGNTEAFF
d_call: .
v_call: TRBV3-1/TRBV3-2

cdr3_aa: CASSLDRGGNQPQHF
d_call: TRBD1
v_call: TRBV2

cdr3_aa: CASSSRTGNTEAFF
d_call: TRBD1
v_call: TRBV7-6

cdr3_aa: CASSRLEQGTEAFF
d_call: .
v_call: TRBV18

cdr3_aa: CASSLGPTSSDTQYF
d_call: .
v_call: TRBV3-1/TRBV3-2

cdr3_aa: CASSSPWAEKTLEQFF
d_call: .
v_call: TRBV7-8

cdr3_aa: CASSRAGANTGELFF
d_call: .
v_call: TRBV6-2/TRBV6-3

cdr3_aa: CASSLVDTWETQYF
d_call: .
v_call: TRBV11-2

cdr3_aa: CASWGLAGVADTQYF
d_call: TRBD2
v_call: TRBV28

cdr3_aa: CASSELGLVVNEQFF
d_call: TRBD2
v_call: TRBV25-1

cdr3_aa: CASSTGEPRDEKLFF
d_call: .
v_call: TRBV6-5

cdr3_aa: CSAPTGVGAFF
d_call: TRBD1
v_call: TRBV20-1

cdr3_aa: CASSYSRVGNTEAFF
d_call: .
v_call: TRBV6-5

cdr3_aa: CASRAYPTSGGPGELFF
d_call: TRBD2
v_call: TRBV6-4

cdr3_aa: CASMIGGQPQHF
d_call: .
v_call: TRBV28

cdr3_aa: CASSLVAGGNQPQHF
d_call: .
v_call: TRBV7-2

cdr3_aa: CASECGPSPETQYF
d_call: .
v_call: TRBV10-1

cdr3_aa: CASSLGQGGADTQYF
d_call: .
v_call: TRBV7-3

cdr3_aa: CSVEDPRGGYTF
d_call: .
v_call: TRBV29-1

cdr3_aa: CASSQGYLNTEAFF
d_call: .
v_call: TRBV3-1/TRBV3-2